These 26 T cell receptor beta chains came from one sample sequenced in a study of shared clonotypes between healthy human individuals. Sequenced by immunoSEQ multiplex PCR; TCRdb stores in-frame clones only, minus some. Among around 2.1 million clones listed, approximately 96% were seen once. The specimen was naive CD4+ T cells sorted from blood. As for subset: CD45RA+ positively selected. These receptors came from a man aged 18 to 35 in good health.

This sequence joins TRBV6-5 and TRBJ2-5, with 9 nucleotides matching TRBD1. V was clipped by 4 bases and J by 4 bases; unmatched bases: 7. Germline V gene data show CDR1 as MNHEY and CDR2 as SVGAGI. The CDR3 sequence is 15 residues long. The DNA for the CDR3 is TGTGCCAGCAGTTCCGGGACAGGGATAAGAGAGACCCAGTACTTC. It translates to CASSSGTGIRETQYF.

This clone was recorded only once. The J gene is TRBJ1-3, the V gene TRBV30; D is possibly TRBD1 (6 bases). The CDR3 loop spans 12 amino acids. V shed 4 bases and J shed 3 bases, with 7 bases lying between them. Germline-derived CDR1 and CDR2 are GTSNPN and SVGIG (reference sequence). The CDR3 DNA reads TGTGCCTGGAAGGGGGATGGAAACACCATATATTTT. Translating it yields CAWKGDGNTIYF.

On this clone itself: The sample carries other DNA sequences with the same CDR3. The chain recombines TRBV6-5 with TRBJ1-5; 11 bases map to TRBD1. Germline assignment: CDR1 MNHEY and CDR2 SVGAGI. This CDR3 region has 13 residues. V was clipped by 5 bases and J by 7 bases; unmatched bases: 1. The CDR3 bases are TGTGCCAGCAGTCGGACAGGGGGCCAGCCCCAGCATTTT. This sequence encodes CASSRTGGQPQHF.

This sequence joins TRBV10-1 and TRBJ2-2; perhaps D is TRBD1 or TRBD2 (5 bases each). Trimming removed 8 bases from V and 1 base from J, with 11 bases in between. CDR1 and CDR2 (germline): WNHNN, SYGVQD (reference sequence). The CDR3 sequence is 14 residues long. CDR3 in amino acids: CASGRDLNTGELFF. CDR3 sequence (DNA): TGCGCCAGCGGACGGGACCTGAACACCGGGGAGCTGTTTTTT.

The V and J genes are TRBV29-1 and TRBJ2-1, with 8 bases identical to TRBD2. From germline, CDR1 is SQVTM and CDR2 ANQGSEA. The junction had 9 bases not matched to a gene; V was cut back by 5 bases and J by 9 bases. The CDR3 is made up of 13 amino acids. The CDR3 spells CSVRGLAPFEQFF. CDR3 DNA sequence: TGCAGCGTTCGCGGACTAGCCCCTTTTGAGCAGTTCTTC.

V is TRBV7-9 and J is TRBJ2-2, with a tentative D call TRBD2 (6 bases). CDR1 and CDR2 from the germline V gene are SEHNR and FQNEAQ (reference sequence). Trimming cost V 5 bases and J 0 bases, with 13 bases left between them. The CDR3 has 16 amino acids. The CDR3 loop reads CASSPGDGSNTGELFF. Here the CDR3 DNA reads TGTGCCAGCAGCCCGGGGGACGGCTCGAACACCGGGGAGCTGTTTTTT.

The chain carries TRBV6-5 and TRBJ2-7; D gene ambiguous. The CDR3 contains 14 residues. V was shortened by 2 bases and J by 3 bases, with 11 bases between the two germline ends. Per germline, CDR1 MNHEY and CDR2 SVGAGI. In DNA form, the CDR3 reads TGTGCCAGCAGTTACACGATACAAGGCTACGAGCAGTACTTC. Residues: CASSYTIQGYEQYF.

The chain combines TRBV19 with TRBJ1-3, with a possible D match to TRBD1 (6 bases). Trimming pared 3 bases from V and 0 bases from J, leaving 9 bases between. Germline CDR1 is LNHDA and CDR2 is SQIVND (reference sequence). The CDR3 totals 15 residues. DNA for the CDR3: TGTGCCAGTAGTATCGGGACACTCTCTGGAAACACCATATATTTT. The encoded protein is CASSIGTLSGNTIYF.

This clone has a single count. The J gene is TRBJ2-7, the V gene TRBV5-1; perhaps TRBD2 as D (5 bases). The V gene lost 5 bases and the J gene lost 6 bases, with 12 bases spanning the gap. CDR3 length equals 12 residues. Germline assignment: CDR1 SGHRS and CDR2 YFSETQ. In nucleotides, the CDR3 is TGCGCCAGCAGTCAACCGGGGTCCGAGCAGTACTTC. Amino acid sequence: CASSQPGSEQYF.

V and J are TRBV7-4 and TRBJ2-7; D might be TRBD1 (6 bases). The CDR3 has 12 residues. The V end lost 6 bases, the J end lost 3 bases, and 9 bases lay between the germline ends. Germline V gene data show CDR1 as SGHVT and CDR2 as SQSDAQ. CDR3 amino acids: CASSRDNYEQYF. CDR3 coding DNA: TGTGCCAGCAGTCGGGACAACTACGAGCAGTACTTC.

The chain carries TRBV5-1 and TRBJ2-2, with 13 bases matching TRBD2. There are 15 residues in the CDR3. Germline CDR1 and CDR2: SGHRS and YFSETQ. Losses at the gene ends were 6 bases for V and 5 bases for J; bases not matched to a gene: 4. The CDR3 loop is CASTGLAGVTGELFF. CDR3 DNA sequence: TGCGCCAGCACTGGACTAGCGGGAGTAACCGGGGAGCTGTTTTTT.

The chain carries TRBV9 and TRBJ2-2; tentatively, D is TRBD1 or TRBD2 (5 bases each). The CDR3 sequence is 15 residues long. Trimming removed 4 bases from V and 1 base from J, with 11 bases in between. Germline V gene sequence: CDR1 SGDLS, CDR2 YYNGEE. In DNA, the CDR3 is TGTGCCAGCAGCTCCGGGACCAAGAACACCGGGGAGCTGTTTTTT. Translated: CASSSGTKNTGELFF.

CDR3 region: CASNGGSNQPQHF. The CDR3 DNA is TGTGCCAGTAATGGGGGAAGCAATCAGCCCCAGCATTTT. The chain combines TRBV19 with TRBJ1-5; perhaps TRBD1 as D (5 bases). The CDR3 is 13 amino acids. V dropped 7 bases and J dropped 1 base, with 8 bases sitting between them. Germline CDR1 is LNHDA and CDR2 is SQIVND (reference sequence).

The CDR3 region has the DNA TGTGCCAGCTCCCTCGGAGGAGCAGGAGGCCAGCCCCAGCATTTT. Its protein product is CASSLGGAGGQPQHF. The chain has TRBV18 and TRBJ1-5, with D unclear. The CDR3 is 15 amino acids. Germline values: CDR1 KGHSH, CDR2 LQKENI. With 6 bases removed from V and 7 bases from J, the gap between germline ends came to 19 bases.

As regards this clone: At one boundary the junction diverges from the germline segment, which might be a read error. The gene calls are TRBV7-7 and TRBJ2-5; 7 positions match TRBD2. CDR1 is SSHAT, CDR2 FNYEAQ, per germline (reference sequence). This CDR3 is 15 amino acids long. CDR3 in amino acids: CASSLGLPHQETQYF. In DNA form, the CDR3 reads TGTGCTAGCAGCTTGGGACTACCCCACCAAGAGACCCAGTACTTC.

V and J are TRBV5-4 and TRBJ1-1, with 9 nucleotides matching TRBD1. Germline-derived CDR1 and CDR2 are SGHNT and YYREEE (reference sequence). The junction had 3 bases not matched to a gene; V was cut back by 0 bases and J by 6 bases. The CDR3 contains 14 residues. CDR3 bases: TGTGCCAGCAGCTTGGGGGACAGGGTCGCTGAAGCTTTCTTT. Its translation is CASSLGDRVAEAFF.

V gene TRBV6-1 combines with J gene TRBJ1-2; the match to TRBD1 covers 8 bases. Germline lookup yields CDR1 MNHNS and CDR2 SASEGT. The CDR3 runs to 12 residues. Trimming at V came to 9 bases and at J to 7 bases, leaving 7 bases not matched to a gene. This CDR3 reads CASRQGTSGYTF. The CDR3 nucleotides read TGTGCCAGTCGACAGGGGACGTCTGGCTACACCTTC.

This sequence joins TRBV28 and TRBJ1-2; TRBD1 is a possible D gene (6 bases). The CDR3 is 13 amino acids. Trimming took off 8 bases at V and 2 bases at J, with 12 bases between the two ends. The V gene's germline CDR1 is MDHEN and CDR2 SYDVKM. CDR3 amino acids: CASYGGPNYGYTF. As DNA, the CDR3 is TGTGCCAGCTACGGGGGGCCCAACTATGGCTACACCTTC.

The rearrangement joins TRBV6-5 to TRBJ2-7; possibly TRBD1 or TRBD2 for D (5 bases each). V lost 10 bases and J 5 bases, leaving 12 bases between the germline ends. There are 11 residues in the CDR3. Germline V lookup: CDR1 MNHEY, CDR2 SVGAGI. CDR3 sequence: CATALGDEQYF. The CDR3 region has the DNA TGTGCCACCGCCCTGGGGGACGAGCAGTACTTC.

The chain recombines TRBV30 with TRBJ2-1, with TRBD2 matching 15 bases. The germline CDR1 and CDR2 sequences are GTSNPN and SVGIG (reference sequence). The V gene end was trimmed by 3 bases and the J gene end by 5 bases; junction bases not matched to a gene: 17. The CDR3 extends over 20 amino acids. The CDR3 bases are TGTGCCTGGAGCAGAGAGCGGACTAGCGGGGGGGTAGGAGCAAACAATGAGCAGTTCTTC. As protein: CAWSRERTSGGVGANNEQFF. Full variable domain (outside the CDR3, taken from reference TRBV30 and TRBJ2-1): SQTIHQWPATLVQPVGSPLSLECTVEGTSNPNLYWYRQAAGRGLQLLFYSVGIGQISSEVPQNLSASRPQDRQFILSSKKLLLSDSGFYLCAWSRERTSGGVGANNEQFFGPGTRLTVL.

V and J are TRBV28 and TRBJ1-5; D gene uncertain. CDR1 is MDHEN, CDR2 SYDVKM, per germline. This CDR3 is built from 14 residues. The ends were cut back, 2 bases at V and 7 bases at J, with 12 bases in the middle. The CDR3 nucleotides are TGTGCCAGCAGTTTACATAATTCGGGACAGCCCCAGCATTTT. It specifies CASSLHNSGQPQHF.

This chain uses TRBV5-8 with TRBJ1-4; tentatively, D is TRBD1 (5 bases). Germline loops: CDR1 SGHTS, CDR2 YDEGEE. The CDR3 extends over 15 amino acids. The V end was cut by 3 bases, the J end by 0 bases, with 9 bases between. In nucleotides, the CDR3 is TGTGCCAGCAGCTACGGGACCTCAACTAATGAAAAACTGTTTTTT. Translating gives CASSYGTSTNEKLFF.

The J gene is TRBJ1-6, the V gene TRBV6-1; D gene ambiguous. In germline, CDR1 is MNHNS, CDR2 SASEGT. The ends were cut back, 11 bases at V and 0 bases at J, with 14 bases in the middle. This CDR3 has 15 amino acids. CDR3 bases: TGTGCCTCCAGCTCCTACAGCTCCTATAATTCACCCCTCCACTTT. Its protein is CASSSYSSYNSPLHF.

The rearrangement links TRBV2 to TRBJ2-7, with TRBD2 matching 16 bases. CDR1 and CDR2 (germline): SNHLY, FYNNEI. The CDR3 has 14 amino acids. After removal of 9 bases from V and 5 bases from J, the junction contained 4 bases not matched to a gene. CDR3 in amino acids: CARAGTSGRDEQYF. CDR3 bases: TGTGCCAGGGCCGGGACTAGCGGGAGGGACGAGCAGTACTTC.

V gene TRBV9 combines with J gene TRBJ2-7; no clear D gene. The CDR3 runs 13 residues. Looked up from germline, CDR1 is SGDLS and CDR2 is YYNGEE. V was pared by 4 bases and J by 4 bases, with 12 bases between. DNA for the CDR3: TGTGCCAGCAGCATTCGACCGTCTTACGAGCAGTACTTC. It encodes CASSIRPSYEQYF.

Concerning this clone: The identical CDR3 is also encoded by other nucleotide sequences in the sample. This chain uses TRBV2 with TRBJ2-7; D unclear. The CDR3 covers 12 residues. The germline CDR1 and CDR2 sequences are SNHLY and FYNNEI. V lost 5 bases and J 4 bases, leaving 9 bases between the germline ends. CDR3 region: CASSSSGYEQYF. The CDR3 DNA is TGTGCCAGCAGTTCATCCGGTTACGAGCAGTACTTC.